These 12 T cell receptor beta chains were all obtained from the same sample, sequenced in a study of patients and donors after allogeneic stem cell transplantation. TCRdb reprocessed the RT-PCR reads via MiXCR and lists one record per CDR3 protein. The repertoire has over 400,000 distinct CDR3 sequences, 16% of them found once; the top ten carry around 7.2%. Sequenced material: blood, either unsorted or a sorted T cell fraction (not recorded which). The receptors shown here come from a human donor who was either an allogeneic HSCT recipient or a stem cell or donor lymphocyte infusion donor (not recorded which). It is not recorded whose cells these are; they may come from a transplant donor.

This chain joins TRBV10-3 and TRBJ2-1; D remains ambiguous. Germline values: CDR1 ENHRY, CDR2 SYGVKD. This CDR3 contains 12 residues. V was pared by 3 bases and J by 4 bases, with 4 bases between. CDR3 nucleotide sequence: TGTGCCATCAGTGATATGTACAATGAGCAGTTCTTC. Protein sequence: CAISDMYNEQFF.

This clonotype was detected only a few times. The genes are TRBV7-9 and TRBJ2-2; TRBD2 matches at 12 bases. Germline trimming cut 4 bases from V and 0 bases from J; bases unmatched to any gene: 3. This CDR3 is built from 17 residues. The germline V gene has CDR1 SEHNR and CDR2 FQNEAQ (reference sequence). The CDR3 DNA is TGTGCCAGCAGCTCCTGGACTAGCGGGACGAACACCGGGGAGCTGTTTTTT. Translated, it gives CASSSWTSGTNTGELFF.

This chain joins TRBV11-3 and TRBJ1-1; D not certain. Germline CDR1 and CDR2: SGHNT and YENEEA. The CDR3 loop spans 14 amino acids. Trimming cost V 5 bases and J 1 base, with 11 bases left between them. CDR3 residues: CASSPFESNTEAFF. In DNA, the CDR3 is TGTGCCAGCAGCCCGTTTGAATCGAACACTGAAGCTTTCTTT.

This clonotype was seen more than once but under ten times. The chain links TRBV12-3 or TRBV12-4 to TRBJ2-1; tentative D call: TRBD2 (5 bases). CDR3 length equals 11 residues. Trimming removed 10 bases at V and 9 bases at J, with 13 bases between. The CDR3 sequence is CATSPAGEQFF. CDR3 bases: TGTGCCACCTCCCCGGCGGGTGAGCAGTTCTTC.

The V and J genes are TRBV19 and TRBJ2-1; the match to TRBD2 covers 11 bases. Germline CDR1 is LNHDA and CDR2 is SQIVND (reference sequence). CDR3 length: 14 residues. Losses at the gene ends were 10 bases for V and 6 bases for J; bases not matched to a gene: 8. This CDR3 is CATQTSGITNEQFF. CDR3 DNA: TGTGCCACACAGACTAGCGGGATCACCAATGAGCAGTTCTTC.

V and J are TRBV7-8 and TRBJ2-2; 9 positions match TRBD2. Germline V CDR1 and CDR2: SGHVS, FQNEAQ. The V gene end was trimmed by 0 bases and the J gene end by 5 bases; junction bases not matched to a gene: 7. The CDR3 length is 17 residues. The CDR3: CASSLAKAGGPTGELFF. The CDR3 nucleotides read TGTGCCAGCAGCTTAGCAAAGGCGGGGGGGCCGACCGGGGAGCTGTTTTTT.

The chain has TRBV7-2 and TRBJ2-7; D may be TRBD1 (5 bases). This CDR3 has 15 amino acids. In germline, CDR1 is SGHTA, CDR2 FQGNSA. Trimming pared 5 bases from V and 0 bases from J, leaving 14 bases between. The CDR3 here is CASSAGSGHSYEQYF. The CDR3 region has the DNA TGTGCCAGCAGCGCTGGGTCAGGGCACTCCTACGAGCAGTACTTC.

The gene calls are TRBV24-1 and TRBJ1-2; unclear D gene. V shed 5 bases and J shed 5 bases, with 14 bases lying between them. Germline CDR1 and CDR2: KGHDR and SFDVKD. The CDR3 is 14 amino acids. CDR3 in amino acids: CATSAIRVYYGYTF. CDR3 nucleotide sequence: TGTGCCACCAGTGCAATACGGGTTTATTATGGCTACACCTTC.

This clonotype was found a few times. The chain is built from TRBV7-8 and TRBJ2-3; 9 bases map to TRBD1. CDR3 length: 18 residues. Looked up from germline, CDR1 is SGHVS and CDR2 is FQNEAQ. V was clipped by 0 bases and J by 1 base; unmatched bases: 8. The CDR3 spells CASSLAKDRGRRTDTQYF. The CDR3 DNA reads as TGTGCCAGCAGCTTAGCGAAGGACAGGGGTCGACGCACAGATACGCAGTATTTT.

CDR3 region: CASSPQSSYNSPLHF. CDR3 bases: TGTGCCAGCAGCCCCCAGAGCTCCTATAATTCACCCCTCCACTTT. The chain uses TRBV7-9 and TRBJ1-6; D unresolved. V was shortened by 5 bases and J by 0 bases, with 8 bases between the two germline ends. The CDR3 consists of 15 residues. Germline CDR1 SEHNR, CDR2 FQNEAQ (reference sequence). The full variable domain, rest sourced from reference TRBV7-9 and TRBJ1-6, is DTGVSQNPRHKITKRGQNVTFRCDPISEHNRLYWYRQTLGQGPEFLTYFQNEAQLEKSRLLSDRFSAERPKGSFSTLEIQRTEQGDSAMYLCASSPQSSYNSPLHFGNGTRLTVT.

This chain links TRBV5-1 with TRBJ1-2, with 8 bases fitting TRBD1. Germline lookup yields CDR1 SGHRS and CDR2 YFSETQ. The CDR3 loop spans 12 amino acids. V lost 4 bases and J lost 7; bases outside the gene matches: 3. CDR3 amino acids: CASSQDRVGYTF. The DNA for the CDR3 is TGCGCCAGCAGCCAGGACAGGGTTGGCTACACCTTC.

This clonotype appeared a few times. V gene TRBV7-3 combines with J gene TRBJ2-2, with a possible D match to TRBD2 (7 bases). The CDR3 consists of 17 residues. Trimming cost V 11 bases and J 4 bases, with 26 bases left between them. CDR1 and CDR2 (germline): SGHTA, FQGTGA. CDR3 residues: CAPTRVGGARGTGELFF. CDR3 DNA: TGTGCCCCGACCCGGGTGGGGGGGGCCCGAGGCACCGGGGAGCTGTTTTTT.